This T cell receptor (beta chain) was profiled in a study of early T cells in non-severe SARS-CoV-2 infection. TCRdb recomputed calls from the 5' RACE reads with MiXCR, one row per CDR3 protein. This table has tens of thousands of distinct CDR3 sequences, roughly 9.1% appearing once. The CDR3 covers 13 residues. V lost 4 bases and J 6 bases, leaving 7 bases between the germline ends. This clonotype occurred a few times. Sequenced here: whole blood, sampled at baseline. This chain links TRBV12-3 or TRBV12-4 with TRBJ1-6, with D unresolved. This sequence was found in an adult who was a healthcare worker with PCR-confirmed SARS-CoV-2 infection or an uninfected control (not recorded which). Here the CDR3 reads CASSYGSNSPLHF. The CDR3 DNA reads as TGTGCCAGCAGTTATGGCAGTAATTCACCCCTCCACTTT.